These T cell receptor beta chains were read from a single sample in a study of beta chain features in type 1 diabetes. Repertoires were generated with immunoSEQ multiplex PCR, while TCRdb's copy carries only in-frame clones and drops some. The data contain approximately 280,000 clones, 15% of them singletons. The sequenced material came from naive CD4+ T cells from blood. These receptors were taken from a man younger than 35 with type 1 diabetes. Each CDR3 is given with its conserved first and last residue. The order of the fields is CDR3 DNA, CDR3 protein, clone size, V gene, J gene, D gene. The D gene is left open where the match is weak. Size tells how often a clone was seen (once, few, many) or the class of an expanded clone, and some rows leave it out.

CDR3nt: TGCGCCAGCAGTGAGCCGGGACAGGGGGCAACTGAAGCTTTCTTT
CDR3aa: CASSEPGQGATEAFF
abundance: NA
v_gene: TRBV10-2
j_gene: TRBJ1-1
d_gene: TRBD1

CDR3nt: TGCAGCGTGGAAATTTCCCCAGCAGGGGTGACGGCTCGGAACACTGAAGCTTTCTTT
CDR3aa: CSVEISPAGVTARNTEAFF
abundance: few
v_gene: TRBV29-1
j_gene: TRBJ1-1
d_gene: NA

CDR3nt: TGTGCCAGTAGGCGGACTAGCGGCACAGATACGCAGTATTTT
CDR3aa: CASRRTSGTDTQYF
abundance: few
v_gene: TRBV19
j_gene: TRBJ2-3
d_gene: TRBD2

CDR3nt: TGTGCCTGGAGTGTTCGGGTGGGGCTGTACTTC
CDR3aa: CAWSVRVGLYF
abundance: few
v_gene: TRBV30
j_gene: TRBJ2-5
d_gene: NA

CDR3nt: TGTGCCAGCAGCGTAGCGGGAGGATTCTACAATGAGCAGTTCTTC
CDR3aa: CASSVAGGFYNEQFF
abundance: few
v_gene: TRBV9
j_gene: TRBJ2-1
d_gene: TRBD2

CDR3nt: TGCGCCAGCAGCTTCGGCGGGACCACCTACGAGCAGTACTTC
CDR3aa: CASSFGGTTYEQYF
abundance: few
v_gene: TRBV5-1
j_gene: TRBJ2-7
d_gene: NA

CDR3nt: TGTGCCAGCAGCGTGACAGGGGGCGTCACTGAAGCTTTCTTT
CDR3aa: CASSVTGGVTEAFF
abundance: few
v_gene: TRBV5-4
j_gene: TRBJ1-1
d_gene: TRBD1

CDR3nt: TGTGCCAGCAGTGACTGGGGACAGGGGATTGGGACTGAAGCTTTCTTT
CDR3aa: CASSDWGQGIGTEAFF
abundance: NA
v_gene: TRBV25-1
j_gene: TRBJ1-1
d_gene: TRBD1

CDR3nt: TGTGCCAGCAGAAAACAGGGCCTCAATGAAAAACTGTTTTTT
CDR3aa: CASRKQGLNEKLFF
abundance: NA
v_gene: TRBV11-2
j_gene: TRBJ1-4
d_gene: NA

CDR3nt: TGTGCCAGTAGTACTCGGTACAGGGGTAGCACTAACAATCAGCCCCAGCATTTT
CDR3aa: CASSTRYRGSTNNQPQHF
abundance: few
v_gene: TRBV19
j_gene: TRBJ1-5
d_gene: TRBD1

CDR3nt: TGTGCCAGCAGCCTCCTGACTAGGGGAGGGGAGACCCAGTACTTC
CDR3aa: CASSLLTRGGETQYF
abundance: few
v_gene: TRBV7-2
j_gene: TRBJ2-5
d_gene: TRBD2

CDR3nt: TGTGCCAGCAGTTTAGGTTTGACAGATACCTACGAGCAGTACTTC
CDR3aa: CASSLGLTDTYEQYF
abundance: NA
v_gene: TRBV28
j_gene: TRBJ2-7
d_gene: NA

CDR3nt: TGTGCCAGCAGCCCAGGGGAGCGGGAGATGGGCGAGCAGTACTTC
CDR3aa: CASSPGEREMGEQYF
abundance: NA
v_gene: TRBV4-2
j_gene: TRBJ2-7
d_gene: TRBD2

CDR3nt: TGTGCCAGCAGTACGGGACAGGGGTCTTTCGAGCAGTACTTC
CDR3aa: CASSTGQGSFEQYF
abundance: NA
v_gene: TRBV25-1
j_gene: TRBJ2-7
d_gene: TRBD1

CDR3nt: TGTGCCACCGGCAAGGACAGGAGGGGTGGCTACACCTTC
CDR3aa: CATGKDRRGGYTF
abundance: many
v_gene: TRBV15
j_gene: TRBJ1-2
d_gene: TRBD1

CDR3nt: TGTGCCAGTAAGAGACAGGCTTCCTACAATGAGCAGTTCTTC
CDR3aa: CASKRQASYNEQFF
abundance: few
v_gene: TRBV19
j_gene: TRBJ2-1
d_gene: NA

CDR3nt: TGTGCCAGTAGTGGGTGGGGCGGACAGCCCCAGCATTTT
CDR3aa: CASSGWGGQPQHF
abundance: NA
v_gene: TRBV19
j_gene: TRBJ1-5
d_gene: NA

CDR3nt: TGTGCCACCAGCAGAGATCAAATAGGACAGGGGGAAGGCTACACCTTC
CDR3aa: CATSRDQIGQGEGYTF
abundance: few
v_gene: TRBV15
j_gene: TRBJ1-2
d_gene: TRBD1

CDR3nt: TGTGCCAGCAGCACCTTGACCGGGACAGTGACCTATGGCTACACCTTC
CDR3aa: CASSTLTGTVTYGYTF
abundance: few
v_gene: TRBV5-6
j_gene: TRBJ1-2
d_gene: TRBD1

CDR3nt: TGTGCCAGTTCAGGGGGCGCAACACCCTACAATGAGCAGTTCTTC
CDR3aa: CASSGGATPYNEQFF
abundance: few
v_gene: TRBV28
j_gene: TRBJ2-1
d_gene: TRBD1

CDR3nt: TGTGCCAGCAGCTTAGAGGGACATGCCGGTTTCTTT
CDR3aa: CASSLEGHAGFF
abundance: NA
v_gene: TRBV7-9
j_gene: TRBJ1-1
d_gene: NA

CDR3nt: TGTGCCAGTAGGGCCGGAGGTTTACGGGAGACCCAGTACTTC
CDR3aa: CASRAGGLRETQYF
abundance: NA
v_gene: TRBV19
j_gene: TRBJ2-5
d_gene: NA

CDR3nt: TGTGCCTGGAGTGTACAACGGAACACTGAAGCTTTCTTT
CDR3aa: CAWSVQRNTEAFF
abundance: NA
v_gene: TRBV30
j_gene: TRBJ1-1
d_gene: NA

CDR3nt: TGTGCCAGCAGTTACCCCTTGGGGGGACAGGGAGGGAACACTGAAGCTTTCTTT
CDR3aa: CASSYPLGGQGGNTEAFF
abundance: NA
v_gene: TRBV28
j_gene: TRBJ1-1
d_gene: TRBD1

CDR3nt: TGTGCCAGCAGTGAACGGCGGGAAAAACTGTTTTTT
CDR3aa: CASSERREKLFF
abundance: NA
v_gene: TRBV6-5
j_gene: TRBJ1-4
d_gene: NA

CDR3nt: TGTGCTAGTGGGCCCCTTAGGGACAGGGTGTGGACAGATACGCAGTATTTT
CDR3aa: CASGPLRDRVWTDTQYF
abundance: few
v_gene: TRBV12-5
j_gene: TRBJ2-3
d_gene: TRBD1

CDR3nt: TGTGCCAGCAGCTTAAGGCGGAGCCGGGGGGCCACAGATACGCAGTATTTT
CDR3aa: CASSLRRSRGATDTQYF
abundance: few
v_gene: TRBV7-2
j_gene: TRBJ2-3
d_gene: NA

CDR3nt: TGTGCCAGCAGCTTGGGACAGGGGGGCAGGGGCGTTCCCCAGCATTTT
CDR3aa: CASSLGQGGRGVPQHF
abundance: few
v_gene: TRBV5-6
j_gene: TRBJ1-5
d_gene: TRBD1

CDR3nt: TGTGCCAGCTCACCGGCGGGGGGGGATTCCTACGAGCAGTACTTC
CDR3aa: CASSPAGGDSYEQYF
abundance: few
v_gene: TRBV18
j_gene: TRBJ2-7
d_gene: TRBD2

CDR3nt: TGTGCCAGCAGCCCCAACGGACTAGCGCCATATGAGCAGTTCTTC
CDR3aa: CASSPNGLAPYEQFF
abundance: NA
v_gene: TRBV6-5
j_gene: TRBJ2-1
d_gene: TRBD2

CDR3nt: TGTGCCAGCTCCGGGGGAGGAGGCAATCAGCCCCAGCATTTT
CDR3aa: CASSGGGGNQPQHF
abundance: few
v_gene: TRBV2
j_gene: TRBJ1-5
d_gene: NA

CDR3nt: TGCGCCAGCAGCCATGCCGCGGACAGGAACGGCTACACCTTC
CDR3aa: CASSHAADRNGYTF
abundance: few
v_gene: TRBV4-1
j_gene: TRBJ1-2
d_gene: TRBD1

CDR3nt: TGTGCCAGCAGCTTGGGTCAGGGGGCGCGGAGAACTGAAGCTTTCTTT
CDR3aa: CASSLGQGARRTEAFF
abundance: few
v_gene: TRBV5-4
j_gene: TRBJ1-1
d_gene: TRBD1

CDR3nt: TGTGCCAGCAGTTACGCGGGACAGGGAACTCAAGAGACCCAGTACTTC
CDR3aa: CASSYAGQGTQETQYF
abundance: few
v_gene: TRBV28
j_gene: TRBJ2-5
d_gene: TRBD1

CDR3nt: TGTGCCAGCAGCAGACGGGAGCGCACAGATACGCAGTATTTT
CDR3aa: CASSRRERTDTQYF
abundance: NA
v_gene: TRBV7-9
j_gene: TRBJ2-3
d_gene: NA

CDR3nt: TGCAGCGCCAGTGGCAGGGCGGACACTGAAGCTTTCTTT
CDR3aa: CSASGRADTEAFF
abundance: few
v_gene: TRBV29-1
j_gene: TRBJ1-1
d_gene: NA

CDR3nt: TGTGCCAGCAGCCCAAGTAGACTAGCGGGGTCCTACAATGAGCAGTTCTTC
CDR3aa: CASSPSRLAGSYNEQFF
abundance: NA
v_gene: TRBV5-4
j_gene: TRBJ2-1
d_gene: TRBD2

CDR3nt: TGCGCCAGCAGCCAAGAAGGTAGCAGGGTGGGCGGCTACACCTTC
CDR3aa: CASSQEGSRVGGYTF
abundance: few
v_gene: TRBV4-1
j_gene: TRBJ1-2
d_gene: NA

CDR3nt: TGTGCCAGCAGCGTAATCCCGGGACAGGGCACTGAAGCTTTCTTT
CDR3aa: CASSVIPGQGTEAFF
abundance: few
v_gene: TRBV7-9
j_gene: TRBJ1-1
d_gene: TRBD1

CDR3nt: TGCGCCAGCAGCGACAGGGGGCGCACAGATACGCAGTATTTT
CDR3aa: CASSDRGRTDTQYF
abundance: NA
v_gene: TRBV5-1
j_gene: TRBJ2-3
d_gene: TRBD1

CDR3nt: TGTGCCAGTAGCATACAGGGGAAGAGGGGCTACACCTTC
CDR3aa: CASSIQGKRGYTF
abundance: NA
v_gene: TRBV19
j_gene: TRBJ1-2
d_gene: TRBD1

CDR3nt: TGTGCCAGCAGTTTGGGTAGCCTTGGGTCCAATGAGCAGTTCTTC
CDR3aa: CASSLGSLGSNEQFF
abundance: NA
v_gene: TRBV28
j_gene: TRBJ2-1
d_gene: NA

CDR3nt: TGTGCCAGCAGCTTGTCACAGTCCACTGAAGCTTTCTTT
CDR3aa: CASSLSQSTEAFF
abundance: NA
v_gene: TRBV5-6
j_gene: TRBJ1-1
d_gene: NA

CDR3nt: TGCGCCAGCAGCTTAGCAGGGGGAATGGGCACTGAAGCTTTCTTT
CDR3aa: CASSLAGGMGTEAFF
abundance: NA
v_gene: TRBV5-1
j_gene: TRBJ1-1
d_gene: TRBD1

CDR3nt: TGTGCCAGCAGTCAAAGACAGACCCAGCATTTT
CDR3aa: CASSQRQTQHF
abundance: NA
v_gene: TRBV6-6
j_gene: TRBJ1-5
d_gene: NA

CDR3nt: TGCAGCGTTTCCTGGACAGGGGGCTATGGCTACACCTTC
CDR3aa: CSVSWTGGYGYTF
abundance: few
v_gene: TRBV29-1
j_gene: TRBJ1-2
d_gene: TRBD1